This T cell receptor beta chain was sequenced in a study of cytomegalovirus exposure and HLA in healthy donors. On this clone: Its antigen is not known.

Study outcomes and limitations: A likely sequencing artifact accounted for one observed cluster of highly shared sequence variants.

At collection, donors were nominally healthy, but unrecorded immune exposures were probable. This PCR relied on a set of 60 Vbeta primers and 13 Jbeta primers. Profiled with immunoSEQ multiplex PCR; TCRdb holds only in-frame clones, not every one. The sample includes tens of thousands of clones, 65% of them seen just once. The CDR3 is made up of 16 amino acids. The V end was cut by 0 bases, the J end by 1 base, with 11 bases between. Germline loops: CDR1 SGHRS, CDR2 YFSETQ. Sequencing was done on a sample of PBMCs. The chain uses TRBV5-1 and TRBJ1-5, with TRBD1 as a possible D gene (5 bases). The sequence was collected from a boy younger than 18 in good health and CMV-seropositive. In DNA, the CDR3 is TGCGCCAGCAGCTTGGGCCCAGGGTTGAGCAATCAGCCCCAGCATTTT. The encoded protein is CASSLGPGLSNQPQHF.